A selection of T cell receptor beta chains follows, all from one sample in a study of molecular identifiers for immune sequencing clone quantification. TCRdb independently ran MiXCR on the PCR reads; one entry per CDR3 protein. The table includes under 650,000 distinct CDR3 sequences, just under 20% detected once. Sequenced sample: naive CD8+ T cells from blood, with Jurkat cell RNA spiked in. These TCRs come from a human donor in good health. Some libraries in this study had Jurkat cell RNA spiked in. CDR3s include the opening cysteine and the closing phenylalanine or tryptophan. Each record gives: D gene, J gene, clone size, V gene, CDR3 DNA, CDR3 protein. The D gene is left open where the match is weak. Not all rows give a size; the values are once, few, many and, for expanded clones, a class.

D gene: -
J gene: TRBJ2-5
clone size: many
V gene: TRBV4-1
CDR3 DNA: TGCGCCAGCAGCCACCGGGACCACCAAGAGACCCAGTACTTC
CDR3 protein: CASSHRDHQETQYF

D gene: -
J gene: TRBJ2-3
clone size: many
V gene: TRBV6-5
CDR3 DNA: TGTGCCAGCATGAAACGGGGGTTGGGAGGCACAGATACGCAGTATTTT
CDR3 protein: CASMKRGLGGTDTQYF

D gene: -
J gene: TRBJ2-1
clone size: many
V gene: TRBV11-3
CDR3 DNA: TGTGCCAGCAGCTTGGAGGACAATGAGCAGTTCTTC
CDR3 protein: CASSLEDNEQFF

D gene: -
J gene: TRBJ1-3
clone size: few
V gene: TRBV5-4
CDR3 DNA: TGTGCCAGCAGCTTGGTCGATGGCTCTGGAAACACCATATATTTT
CDR3 protein: CASSLVDGSGNTIYF

D gene: -
J gene: TRBJ2-7
clone size: many
V gene: TRBV4-1
CDR3 DNA: TGCGCCAGCAGCCAAGGACAGGCTGACTACGAGCAGTACTTC
CDR3 protein: CASSQGQADYEQYF

D gene: TRBD2
J gene: TRBJ2-7
clone size: -
V gene: TRBV27
CDR3 DNA: TGTGCCAGCAGTCCCCTAGCGGCCTCCTACGAGCAGTACTTC
CDR3 protein: CASSPLAASYEQYF

D gene: TRBD2
J gene: TRBJ2-7
clone size: few
V gene: TRBV27
CDR3 DNA: TGTGCCAGCAGTTTATGCCCCGGCCTAGCGGACCTCCTTGCCTGCGAGCAGTACTTC
CDR3 protein: CASSLCPGLADLLACEQYF

D gene: -
J gene: TRBJ1-5
clone size: many
V gene: TRBV27
CDR3 DNA: TGTGCCAGCAGTTTTATTGGGAACAGTCAGCCCCAGCATTTT
CDR3 protein: CASSFIGNSQPQHF

D gene: -
J gene: TRBJ2-1
clone size: many
V gene: TRBV7-9
CDR3 DNA: TGTGCCAGCAGCTTAGAAGGGACGTTCGCCTACAATGAGCAGTTCTTC
CDR3 protein: CASSLEGTFAYNEQFF

D gene: -
J gene: TRBJ1-1
clone size: many
V gene: TRBV13
CDR3 DNA: TGTGCCAGCAGCCAAGTAGCTTTTGAAGCTTTCTTT
CDR3 protein: CASSQVAFEAFF

D gene: -
J gene: TRBJ1-6
clone size: few
V gene: TRBV27
CDR3 DNA: TGTGCCAGCAGTACAGGGTCCTATAATTCACCCCTCCACTTT
CDR3 protein: CASSTGSYNSPLHF

D gene: -
J gene: TRBJ2-3
clone size: many
V gene: TRBV7-6
CDR3 DNA: TGTGCCAGCAGCCGGACCGGCGCTAGCACAGATACGCAGTATTTT
CDR3 protein: CASSRTGASTDTQYF

D gene: -
J gene: TRBJ1-1
clone size: -
V gene: TRBV19
CDR3 DNA: TGTGCCAGTAGTACTAAAGGCCCTGAAGCTTTCTTT
CDR3 protein: CASSTKGPEAFF

D gene: -
J gene: TRBJ1-1
clone size: many
V gene: TRBV5-4
CDR3 DNA: TGTGCCAGCAGCTTGAGGGGGAGTAGCGAAGCTTTCTTT
CDR3 protein: CASSLRGSSEAFF

D gene: -
J gene: TRBJ1-1
clone size: many
V gene: TRBV5-1
CDR3 DNA: TGCGCCAGCAGCCCGGAGGGGGTCCGCATGAACACTGAAGCTTTCTTT
CDR3 protein: CASSPEGVRMNTEAFF

D gene: TRBD2
J gene: TRBJ2-1
clone size: -
V gene: TRBV6-6
CDR3 DNA: TGTGCCAGCAGTTTTCTAGCGGGAAACTCCTACAATGAGCAGTTCTTC
CDR3 protein: CASSFLAGNSYNEQFF

D gene: -
J gene: TRBJ1-5
clone size: -
V gene: TRBV28
CDR3 DNA: TGTGCCAGCAGTTTAAGGACGGTGTATAGCAATCAGCCCCAGCATTTT
CDR3 protein: CASSLRTVYSNQPQHF

D gene: TRBD1
J gene: TRBJ1-5
clone size: many
V gene: TRBV27
CDR3 DNA: TGTGCCAGCAGTCCAGGGGGCTATCAGCCCCAGCATTTT
CDR3 protein: CASSPGGYQPQHF

D gene: TRBD2
J gene: TRBJ2-7
clone size: -
V gene: TRBV27
CDR3 DNA: TGTGCCAGCTGGTTGACTAGCGGGAGAAGCGAGCAGTACTTC
CDR3 protein: CASWLTSGRSEQYF

D gene: TRBD2
J gene: TRBJ2-1
clone size: many
V gene: TRBV28
CDR3 DNA: TGTGCCAGCAGTTTGGGTTTGACTAGCGGGGACAATGAGCAGTTCTTC
CDR3 protein: CASSLGLTSGDNEQFF

D gene: TRBD2
J gene: TRBJ2-5
clone size: -
V gene: TRBV9
CDR3 DNA: TGTGCCAGCAGCGTATCGTTAGCGGGAGAGCAAGAGACCCAGTACTTC
CDR3 protein: CASSVSLAGEQETQYF

D gene: -
J gene: TRBJ1-1
clone size: many
V gene: TRBV12-3/TRBV12-4
CDR3 DNA: TGTGCCAGCACCGTTTTTCCGGGGAACACTGAAGCTTTCTTT
CDR3 protein: CASTVFPGNTEAFF

D gene: TRBD2
J gene: TRBJ2-4
clone size: many
V gene: TRBV18
CDR3 DNA: TGTGCCAGCTCACCAGGGTTAGCGGGAGTTGAAAACATTCAGTACTTC
CDR3 protein: CASSPGLAGVENIQYF

D gene: TRBD1
J gene: TRBJ2-5
clone size: few
V gene: TRBV14
CDR3 DNA: TGTGCCAGCAGCCAAGATACCGGGACAGGGGGCAGGGAGACCCAGTACTTC
CDR3 protein: CASSQDTGTGGRETQYF

D gene: -
J gene: TRBJ2-7
clone size: -
V gene: TRBV5-6
CDR3 DNA: TGTGCCAGCAGCTTGGGAGACACAACCTACGAGCAGTACTTC
CDR3 protein: CASSLGDTTYEQYF

D gene: -
J gene: TRBJ2-3
clone size: many
V gene: TRBV12-3/TRBV12-4
CDR3 DNA: TGTGCCAGCAGCTTAGCAGATACGCAGTATTTT
CDR3 protein: CASSLADTQYF

D gene: -
J gene: TRBJ1-1
clone size: few
V gene: TRBV19
CDR3 DNA: TGTGCCAGTAGTGTCGAGACACCTGAAGCTTTCTTT
CDR3 protein: CASSVETPEAFF

D gene: -
J gene: TRBJ2-3
clone size: many
V gene: TRBV6-5
CDR3 DNA: TGTGCCAGCAGTTTTCGGACAGTAAGCACAGATACGCAGTATTTT
CDR3 protein: CASSFRTVSTDTQYF

D gene: -
J gene: TRBJ2-3
clone size: many
V gene: TRBV23-1
CDR3 DNA: TGCGCCAGCAGGAGGACTAGCACAGATACGCAGTATTTT
CDR3 protein: CASRRTSTDTQYF

D gene: -
J gene: TRBJ2-6
clone size: many
V gene: TRBV5-1
CDR3 DNA: TGCGCCAGCAGCTTGGTGGGGCTCTGGGCCAACGTCCTGACTTTC
CDR3 protein: CASSLVGLWANVLTF

D gene: TRBD1
J gene: TRBJ2-7
clone size: few
V gene: TRBV20-1
CDR3 DNA: TGCAGTGCTTCATGGGACAGCGAAGAAACTTACCCCTACGAGCAGTACTTC
CDR3 protein: CSASWDSEETYPYEQYF

D gene: -
J gene: TRBJ2-7
clone size: -
V gene: TRBV6-2/TRBV6-3
CDR3 DNA: TGTGCCAGCAGTTACGGATACGAGCGGTACTTC
CDR3 protein: CASSYGYERYF

D gene: -
J gene: TRBJ2-7
clone size: few
V gene: TRBV6-5
CDR3 DNA: TGTGCCAGCAGTTCCCCCTCCCGCGAGCAGTACTTC
CDR3 protein: CASSSPSREQYF

D gene: -
J gene: TRBJ2-3
clone size: many
V gene: TRBV5-1
CDR3 DNA: TGCGCCAGCAGCTTGGTCCCCACAGTAATTGGCACAGATACGCAGTATTTT
CDR3 protein: CASSLVPTVIGTDTQYF

D gene: -
J gene: TRBJ1-5
clone size: many
V gene: TRBV20-1
CDR3 DNA: TGCAGTGCTAGTGCCGTTAATAGCAATCAGCCCCAGCATTTT
CDR3 protein: CSASAVNSNQPQHF

D gene: -
J gene: TRBJ2-7
clone size: many
V gene: TRBV6-6
CDR3 DNA: TGTGCCAGCAGCCCAGGAAAGATTATTTACGAGCAGTACTTC
CDR3 protein: CASSPGKIIYEQYF

D gene: -
J gene: TRBJ1-1
clone size: many
V gene: TRBV7-9
CDR3 DNA: TGTGCCAGCAGCCCTGTTGTAAAGGATGAAGCTTTCTTT
CDR3 protein: CASSPVVKDEAFF

D gene: -
J gene: TRBJ1-5
clone size: many
V gene: TRBV12-3/TRBV12-4
CDR3 DNA: TGTGCCAGCAGCAGGACTGTGGATAGCAATCAGCCCCAGCATTTT
CDR3 protein: CASSRTVDSNQPQHF

D gene: -
J gene: TRBJ1-1
clone size: many
V gene: TRBV7-9
CDR3 DNA: TGTGCCAGCAGCTGGGCCCTCACTGAAGCTTTCTTT
CDR3 protein: CASSWALTEAFF

D gene: TRBD2
J gene: TRBJ2-7
clone size: many
V gene: TRBV4-3
CDR3 DNA: TGCGCCAGCAGCCCCCACTTTGCGGGGGGTTACGAGCAGTACTTC
CDR3 protein: CASSPHFAGGYEQYF

D gene: -
J gene: TRBJ2-3
clone size: many
V gene: TRBV27
CDR3 DNA: TGTGCCAGCAGTTTTGACTCACTCGGCCGAGATACGCAGTATTTT
CDR3 protein: CASSFDSLGRDTQYF

D gene: TRBD2
J gene: TRBJ2-7
clone size: many
V gene: TRBV4-3
CDR3 DNA: TGCGCCAGCAGCCACACTAGCGGGGTCCCCTACGAGCAGTACTTC
CDR3 protein: CASSHTSGVPYEQYF

D gene: TRBD1
J gene: TRBJ2-6
clone size: -
V gene: TRBV9
CDR3 DNA: TGTGCCAGCAGCCCCCGGGACAGGGGTTTCTCTGGGTCCAACGTCCTGACTTTC
CDR3 protein: CASSPRDRGFSGSNVLTF

D gene: -
J gene: TRBJ2-1
clone size: many
V gene: TRBV7-2
CDR3 DNA: TGTGCCAGCAGCTGGCAGGGGTCCGAGTACAATGAGCAGTTCTTC
CDR3 protein: CASSWQGSEYNEQFF

D gene: -
J gene: TRBJ2-7
clone size: -
V gene: TRBV7-8
CDR3 DNA: TGTGCCGGCAGCTTCAGGGTTACAGCGGACGAGCAGTATTTC
CDR3 protein: CAGSFRVTADEQYF

D gene: -
J gene: TRBJ1-6
clone size: many
V gene: TRBV9
CDR3 DNA: TGTGCCAGCAGCGCGAGTGGCGCCTATAATTCACCCCTCCACTTT
CDR3 protein: CASSASGAYNSPLHF